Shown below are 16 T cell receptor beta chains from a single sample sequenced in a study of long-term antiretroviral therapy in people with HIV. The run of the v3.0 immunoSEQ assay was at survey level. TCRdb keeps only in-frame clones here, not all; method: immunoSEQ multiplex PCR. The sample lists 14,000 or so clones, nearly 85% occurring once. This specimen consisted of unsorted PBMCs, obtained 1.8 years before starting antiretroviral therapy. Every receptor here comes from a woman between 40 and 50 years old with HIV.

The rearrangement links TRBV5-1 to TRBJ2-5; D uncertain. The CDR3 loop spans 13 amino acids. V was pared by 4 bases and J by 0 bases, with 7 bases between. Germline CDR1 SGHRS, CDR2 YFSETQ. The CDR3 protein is CASSKSDQETQYF. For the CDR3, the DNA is TGCGCCAGCAGCAAAAGCGACCAAGAGACCCAGTACTTC.

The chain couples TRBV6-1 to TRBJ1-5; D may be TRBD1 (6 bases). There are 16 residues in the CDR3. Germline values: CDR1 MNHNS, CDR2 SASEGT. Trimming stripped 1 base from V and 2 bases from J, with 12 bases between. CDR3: CASSEGTAWGNQPQHF. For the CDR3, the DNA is TGTGCCAGCAGTGAAGGGACAGCCTGGGGCAATCAGCCCCAGCATTTT.

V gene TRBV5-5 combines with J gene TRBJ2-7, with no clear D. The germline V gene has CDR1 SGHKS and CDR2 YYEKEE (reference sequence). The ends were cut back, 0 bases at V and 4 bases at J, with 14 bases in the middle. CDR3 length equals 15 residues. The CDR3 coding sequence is TGTGCCAGCAGCTTGGCCATGGGCAGTACTTACGAGCAGTACTTC. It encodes CASSLAMGSTYEQYF.

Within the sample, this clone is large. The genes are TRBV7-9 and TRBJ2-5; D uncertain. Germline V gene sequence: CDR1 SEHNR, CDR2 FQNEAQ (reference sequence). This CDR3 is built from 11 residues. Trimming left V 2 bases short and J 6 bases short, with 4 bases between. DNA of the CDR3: TGTGCCAGCAGCTTAAGGAAGACCCAGTACTTC. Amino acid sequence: CASSLRKTQYF.

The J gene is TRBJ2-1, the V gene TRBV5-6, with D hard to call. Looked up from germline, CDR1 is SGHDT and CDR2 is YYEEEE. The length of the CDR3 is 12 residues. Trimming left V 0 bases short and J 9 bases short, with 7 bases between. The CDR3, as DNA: TGTGCCAGCAGCTTGGGGGTCTCTGAGCAGTTCTTC. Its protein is CASSLGVSEQFF.

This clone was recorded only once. In nucleotides, the CDR3 is TGTGCCACCAGCACCTTTACCGGGGAGCTGTTTTTT. It translates to CATSTFTGELFF. This chain uses TRBV15 with TRBJ2-2; D not resolved. This CDR3 has 12 amino acids. Germline V gene sequence: CDR1 LNHNV, CDR2 YYDKDF (reference sequence). V was trimmed by 4 bases and J by 5 bases, leaving 5 bases between them. Variable domain in full (rest from reference TRBV15 and TRBJ2-2): DAMVIQNPRYQVTQFGKPVTLSCSQTLNHNVMYWYQQKSSQAPKLLFHYYDKDFNNEADTPDNFQSRRPNTSFCFLDIRSPGLGDTAMYLCATSTFTGELFFGEGSRLTVL.

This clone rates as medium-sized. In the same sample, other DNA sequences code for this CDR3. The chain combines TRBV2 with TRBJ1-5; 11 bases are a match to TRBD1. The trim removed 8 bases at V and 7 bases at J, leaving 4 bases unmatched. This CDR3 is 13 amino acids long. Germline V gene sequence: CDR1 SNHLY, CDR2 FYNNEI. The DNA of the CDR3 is TGTGCCAGCCGGGACAGGGGGTTGCAGCCCCAGCATTTT. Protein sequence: CASRDRGLQPQHF.

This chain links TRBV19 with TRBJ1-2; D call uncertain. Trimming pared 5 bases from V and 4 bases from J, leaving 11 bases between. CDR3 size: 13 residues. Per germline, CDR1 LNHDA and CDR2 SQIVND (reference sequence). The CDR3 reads CASSPDGIYGYTF. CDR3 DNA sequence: TGTGCCAGTAGTCCGGACGGGATCTATGGCTACACCTTC.

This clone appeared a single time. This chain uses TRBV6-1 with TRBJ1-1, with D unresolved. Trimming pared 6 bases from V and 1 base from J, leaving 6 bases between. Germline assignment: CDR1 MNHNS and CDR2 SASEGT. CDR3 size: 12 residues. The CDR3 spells CASRYGNTEAFF. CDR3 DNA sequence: TGTGCCAGCAGGTATGGGAACACTGAAGCTTTCTTT.

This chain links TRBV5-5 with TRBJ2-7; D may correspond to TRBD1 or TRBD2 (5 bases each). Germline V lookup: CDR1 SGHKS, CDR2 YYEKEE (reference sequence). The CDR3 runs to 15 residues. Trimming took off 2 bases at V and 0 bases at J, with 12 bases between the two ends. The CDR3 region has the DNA TGTGCCAGCAGCTTTAGTCAGGGAGACTCCTACGAGCAGTACTTC. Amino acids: CASSFSQGDSYEQYF.

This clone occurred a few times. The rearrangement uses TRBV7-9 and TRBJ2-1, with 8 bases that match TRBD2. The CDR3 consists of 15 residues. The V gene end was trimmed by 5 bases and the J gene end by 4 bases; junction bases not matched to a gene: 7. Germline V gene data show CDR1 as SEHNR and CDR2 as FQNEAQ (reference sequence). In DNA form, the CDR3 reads TGTGCCAGCAGCCCCCCGGCTAGCGGGTACAATGAGCAGTTCTTC. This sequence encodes CASSPPASGYNEQFF.

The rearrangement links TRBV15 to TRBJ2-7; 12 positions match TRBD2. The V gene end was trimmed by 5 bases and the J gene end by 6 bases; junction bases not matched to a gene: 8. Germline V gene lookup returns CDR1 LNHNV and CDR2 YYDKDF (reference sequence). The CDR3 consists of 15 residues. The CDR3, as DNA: TGTGCCACCAGCGTACGACTAGCGGGAGTATCCGAGCAGTACTTC. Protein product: CATSVRLAGVSEQYF. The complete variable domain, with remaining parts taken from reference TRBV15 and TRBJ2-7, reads DAMVIQNPRYQVTQFGKPVTLSCSQTLNHNVMYWYQQKSSQAPKLLFHYYDKDFNNEADTPDNFQSRRPNTSFCFLDIRSPGLGDTAMYLCATSVRLAGVSEQYFGPGTRLTVT.

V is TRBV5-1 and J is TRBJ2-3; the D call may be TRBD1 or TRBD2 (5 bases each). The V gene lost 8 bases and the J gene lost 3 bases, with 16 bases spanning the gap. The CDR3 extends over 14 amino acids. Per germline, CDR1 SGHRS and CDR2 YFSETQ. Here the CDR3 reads CASDRDPPTDTQYF. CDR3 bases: TGCGCCAGTGACCGGGACCCCCCAACAGATACGCAGTATTTT. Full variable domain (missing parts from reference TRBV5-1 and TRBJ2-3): KAGVTQTPRYLIKTRGQQVTLSCSPISGHRSVSWYQQTPGQGLQFLFEYFSETQRNKGNFPGRFSGRQFSNSRSEMNVSTLELGDSALYLCASDRDPPTDTQYFGPGTRLTVL.

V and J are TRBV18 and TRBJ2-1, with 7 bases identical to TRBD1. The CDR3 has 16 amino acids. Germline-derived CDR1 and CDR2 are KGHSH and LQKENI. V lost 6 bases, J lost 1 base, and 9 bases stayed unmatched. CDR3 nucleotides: TGTGCCAGCTCCCGATTGACAGGGCAGTCCTACAATGAGCAGTTCTTC. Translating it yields CASSRLTGQSYNEQFF.

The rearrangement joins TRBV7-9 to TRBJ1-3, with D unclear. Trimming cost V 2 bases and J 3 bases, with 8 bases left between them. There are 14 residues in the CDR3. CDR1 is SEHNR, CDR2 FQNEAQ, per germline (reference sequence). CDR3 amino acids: CASSLPGFGNTIYF. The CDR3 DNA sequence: TGTGCCAGCAGCTTACCCGGCTTTGGAAACACCATATATTTT.

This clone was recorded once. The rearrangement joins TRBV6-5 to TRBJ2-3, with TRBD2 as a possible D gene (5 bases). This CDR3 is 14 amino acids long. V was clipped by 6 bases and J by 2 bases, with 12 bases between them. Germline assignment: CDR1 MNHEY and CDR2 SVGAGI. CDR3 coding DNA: TGTGCCAGCAGGCGCGGAGGAGACACAGATACGCAGTATTTT. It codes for CASRRGGDTDTQYF.